Presented here are 5 T cell receptor beta chains from one specimen sequenced in a study of OX40 agonist ivuxolimab in advanced cancers. Clones were read by immunoSEQ multiplex PCR, and TCRdb kept only the in-frame ones, dropping some. This sample carries over 55,000 clones, approximately 89% of them seen once, and the ten largest clones take around 2.2%. The source material was CD4+ or CD8+ T cells sorted from blood, sampled in a trial of the OX40 agonist ivuxolimab. The receptors shown here come from an adult with an advanced solid tumor such as melanoma, head and neck, liver or kidney cancer.

The table lists this clone with a count of one. This chain links TRBV10-3 with TRBJ2-3; a possible D gene is TRBD2 (6 bases). The CDR3 contains 14 residues. With 7 bases removed from V and 0 bases from J, the gap between germline ends came to 11 bases. Germline V gene data show CDR1 as ENHRY and CDR2 as SYGVKD. CDR3 protein: CAITLSGSTDTQYF. CDR3 nucleotides: TGTGCCATCACTTTAAGCGGGAGCACAGATACGCAGTATTTT.

V is TRBV7-3 and J is TRBJ2-3, with D possibly matching TRBD2 (6 bases). The CDR3 has 16 residues. The V end was cut by 2 bases, the J end by 4 bases, with 16 bases between. Germline CDR1 reads SGHTA; CDR2 reads FQGTGA. CDR3: CASSLRRAPGADTQYF. CDR3 nucleotides: TGTGCCAGCAGCTTACGCCGGGCCCCGGGAGCAGATACGCAGTATTTT.

The chain employs TRBV19 and TRBJ1-2; D might be TRBD1 (5 bases). Germline V gene data show CDR1 as LNHDA and CDR2 as SQIVND (reference sequence). CDR3 length: 14 residues. V dropped 1 base and J dropped 5 bases, with 11 bases sitting between them. CDR3 loop: CASSIGGRAYGYTF. The DNA for the CDR3 is TGTGCCAGTAGTATAGGGGGCAGAGCGTATGGCTACACCTTC.

V and J are TRBV19 and TRBJ2-2; 8 bases fit TRBD1. Germline CDR1 is LNHDA and CDR2 is SQIVND (reference sequence). The CDR3 is made up of 16 amino acids. With V trimmed by 6 bases and J by 4 bases, 10 bases remained unmatched. CDR3 loop: CASRTTGTGSTGELFF. The DNA of the CDR3 is TGTGCCAGTAGAACAACGGGGACAGGCAGCACCGGGGAGCTGTTTTTT.

The CDR3 loop reads CASSYEGTDTQYF. CDR3 coding DNA: TGTGCCAGCAGTTACGAGGGTACAGATACGCAGTATTTT. This chain connects TRBV6-5 to TRBJ2-3; D may be TRBD2 (5 bases). This CDR3 comprises 13 residues. The germline CDR1 and CDR2 sequences are MNHEY and SVGAGI. The V end was cut by 2 bases, the J end by 3 bases, with 6 bases between.